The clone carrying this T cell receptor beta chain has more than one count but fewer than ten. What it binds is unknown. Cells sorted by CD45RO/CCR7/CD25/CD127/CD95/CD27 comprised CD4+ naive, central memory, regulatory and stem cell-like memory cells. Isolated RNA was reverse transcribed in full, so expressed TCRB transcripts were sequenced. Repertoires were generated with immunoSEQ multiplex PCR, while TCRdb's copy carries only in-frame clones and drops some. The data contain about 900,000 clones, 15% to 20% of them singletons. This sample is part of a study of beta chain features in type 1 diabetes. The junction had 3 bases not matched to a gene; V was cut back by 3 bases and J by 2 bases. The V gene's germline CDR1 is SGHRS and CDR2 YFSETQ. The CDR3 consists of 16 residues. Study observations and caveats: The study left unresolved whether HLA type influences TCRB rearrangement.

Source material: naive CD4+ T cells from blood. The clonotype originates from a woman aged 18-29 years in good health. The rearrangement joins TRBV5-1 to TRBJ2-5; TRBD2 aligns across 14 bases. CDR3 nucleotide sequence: TGCGCCAGCAGCTACGGGACTAGCGGGAGACAAGAGACCCAGTACTTC. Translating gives CASSYGTSGRQETQYF. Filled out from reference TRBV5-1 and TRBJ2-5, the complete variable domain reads KAGVTQTPRYLIKTRGQQVTLSCSPISGHRSVSWYQQTPGQGLQFLFEYFSETQRNKGNFPGRFSGRQFSNSRSEMNVSTLELGDSALYLCASSYGTSGRQETQYFGPGTRLLVL.